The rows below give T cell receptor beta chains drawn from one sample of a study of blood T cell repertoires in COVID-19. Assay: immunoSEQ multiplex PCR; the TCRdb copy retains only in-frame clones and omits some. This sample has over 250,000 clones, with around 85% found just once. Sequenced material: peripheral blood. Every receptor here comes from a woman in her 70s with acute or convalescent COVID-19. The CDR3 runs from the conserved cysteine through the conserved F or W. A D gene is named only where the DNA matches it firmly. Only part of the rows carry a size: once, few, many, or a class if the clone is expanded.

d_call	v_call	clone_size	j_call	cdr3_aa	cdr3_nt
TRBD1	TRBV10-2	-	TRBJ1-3	CASSEQGTGNTIYF	TGCGCCAGCAGTGAACAGGGGACAGGAAACACCATATATTTT
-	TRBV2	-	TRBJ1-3	CASGAGNSGNTIYF	TGTGCCAGCGGCGCGGGGAACTCTGGAAACACCATATATTTT
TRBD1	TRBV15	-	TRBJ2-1	CATSGRGTGVDEQFF	TGTGCCACCAGCGGTCGCGGGACAGGGGTCGATGAGCAGTTCTTC
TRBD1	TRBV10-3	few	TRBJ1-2	CAISESDRTGGLGYTF	TGTGCCATCAGTGAGTCGGATAGAACAGGGGGCTTGGGCTACACCTTC
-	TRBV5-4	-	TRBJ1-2	CASSLYGGVRGYTF	TGTGCCAGCAGCTTGTATGGGGGGGTAAGGGGCTACACCTTC
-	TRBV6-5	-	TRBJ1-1	CASEGSRAAFF	TGTGCCAGCGAAGGGAGTCGGGCGGCTTTCTTT
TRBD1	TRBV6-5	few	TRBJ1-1	CASTSLGQGEAFF	TGTGCCAGCACTTCGCTGGGACAGGGGGAAGCTTTCTTT
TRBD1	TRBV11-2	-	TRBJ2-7	CASSLTTGAYEQYF	TGTGCCAGCAGCTTAACGACAGGGGCCTACGAGCAGTACTTC
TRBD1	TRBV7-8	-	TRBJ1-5	CASSQQGDQPQHF	TGTGCCAGCAGCCAACAGGGGGATCAGCCCCAGCATTTT
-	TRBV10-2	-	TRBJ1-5	CASSEEGRQPQHF	TGCGCCAGCAGTGAAGAGGGCAGGCAGCCCCAGCATTTT
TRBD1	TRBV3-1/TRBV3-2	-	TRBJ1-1	CASSRTGAEAFF	TGTGCCAGCAGCCGTACAGGGGCTGAAGCTTTCTTT
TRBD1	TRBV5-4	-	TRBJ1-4	CASSEGQTNEKLFF	TGTGCCAGCAGCGAGGGACAGACTAATGAAAAACTGTTTTTT
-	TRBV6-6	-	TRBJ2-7	CASSPPRYPYEQYF	TGTGCCAGCAGCCCCCCCCGTTATCCCTACGAGCAGTACTTC
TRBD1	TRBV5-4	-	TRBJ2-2	CAGTGRNTGELFF	TGTGCCGGGACAGGGCGTAACACCGGGGAGCTGTTTTTT
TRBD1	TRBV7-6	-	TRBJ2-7	CASSLEQGAYEQYF	TGTGCCAGCAGCTTAGAACAGGGGGCCTACGAGCAGTACTTC
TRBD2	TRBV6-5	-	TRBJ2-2	CASRERGMRTGELFF	TGTGCCAGCAGAGAGCGGGGCATGCGGACCGGGGAGCTGTTTTTT
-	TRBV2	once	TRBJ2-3	CASSPTRFTDTQYF	TGTGCCAGCAGTCCGACTCGCTTTACAGATACGCAGTATTTT
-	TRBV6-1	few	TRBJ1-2	CASSEVGGLGYTF	TGTGCCAGCAGTGAAGTGGGGGGGCTAGGCTACACCTTC
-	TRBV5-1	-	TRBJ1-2	CASSLEPTVYGYTF	TGCGCCAGCAGCTTGGAACCTACGGTATATGGCTACACCTTC
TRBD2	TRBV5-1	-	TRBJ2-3	CASSSLPSTSGGAPDTQYF	TGCGCCAGCAGCTCACTCCCTTCCACTAGCGGGGGGGCCCCAGATACGCAGTATTTT
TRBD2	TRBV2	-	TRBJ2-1	CASSEVGGGSYNEQFF	TGTGCCAGCAGTGAAGTCGGCGGGGGCTCCTACAATGAGCAGTTCTTC
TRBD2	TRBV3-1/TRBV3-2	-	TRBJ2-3	CASSQVSGAGGPTDTQYF	TGTGCCAGCAGCCAAGTGTCAGGAGCGGGGGGCCCCACAGATACGCAGTATTTT
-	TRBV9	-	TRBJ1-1	CASSVVSDTEAFF	TGTGCCAGCAGCGTAGTTTCGGACACTGAAGCTTTCTTT
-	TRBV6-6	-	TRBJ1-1	CASSYSRSRNEAFF	TGTGCCAGCAGTTACTCGAGGTCCCGCAATGAAGCTTTCTTT
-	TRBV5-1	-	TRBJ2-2	CASRTTNTGELFF	TGCGCCAGCAGGACAACTAACACCGGGGAGCTGTTTTTT
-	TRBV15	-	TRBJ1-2	CATSGHEIRGNAYGYTF	TGTGCCACCAGCGGTCACGAGATCCGGGGGAATGCCTATGGCTACACCTTC
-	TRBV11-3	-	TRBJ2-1	CASSLSRDKQFF	TGTGCCAGCAGCCTCTCCCGGGACAAACAGTTCTTC
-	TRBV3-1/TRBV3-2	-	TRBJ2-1	CASSYRGNEQFF	TGTGCCAGCAGCTATCGGGGCAATGAGCAGTTCTTC
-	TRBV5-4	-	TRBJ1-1	CASSFASSEAFF	TGTGCCAGCAGCTTTGCGTCCTCTGAAGCTTTCTTT
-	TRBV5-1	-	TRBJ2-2	CASVSPPGELFF	TGCGCCAGCGTATCCCCTCCCGGGGAGCTGTTTTTT
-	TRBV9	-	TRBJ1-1	CASSVTSGRGAEAFF	TGTGCCAGCAGCGTAACGTCGGGGAGGGGCGCTGAAGCTTTCTTT
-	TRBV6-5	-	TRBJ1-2	CASTPRRGYGYTF	TGTGCCAGCACCCCCAGGCGGGGATATGGCTACACCTTC
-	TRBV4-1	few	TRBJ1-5	CASSPITGVGQPQHF	TGCGCCAGCAGCCCCATCACCGGGGTGGGTCAGCCCCAGCATTTT
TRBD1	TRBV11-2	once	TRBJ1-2	CASSLDGQGNGYTF	TGTGCCAGCAGCTTAGATGGACAGGGGAATGGCTACACCTTC
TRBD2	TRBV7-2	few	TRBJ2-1	CASRYSSGGNNEQFF	TGTGCCAGCAGGTACTCTAGCGGGGGTAACAATGAGCAGTTCTTC
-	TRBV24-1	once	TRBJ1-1	CAAGRPGGVNTEAFF	TGTGCCGCCGGGAGGCCCGGAGGGGTGAACACTGAAGCTTTCTTT
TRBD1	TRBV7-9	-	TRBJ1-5	CASSKDRDGNQPQHF	TGTGCCAGCAGTAAAGACAGGGATGGGAATCAGCCCCAGCATTTT
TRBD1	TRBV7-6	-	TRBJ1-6	CASSLGGTGSNSPLHF	TGTGCCAGCAGCTTAGGGGGGACAGGGTCGAATTCACCCCTCCACTTT
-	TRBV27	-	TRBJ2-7	CASSSKGYEQYF	TGTGCCAGCAGTAGTAAGGGGTACGAGCAGTACTTC
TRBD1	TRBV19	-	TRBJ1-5	CASRGGTGGNQPQHF	TGTGCCAGTAGAGGGGGGACAGGAGGCAATCAGCCCCAGCATTTT
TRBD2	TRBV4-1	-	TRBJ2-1	CASSQLAGGPDEQFF	TGCGCCAGCAGCCAACTAGCGGGGGGGCCGGATGAGCAGTTCTTC
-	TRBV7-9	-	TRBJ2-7	CASSFGAVAFLEQYF	TGTGCCAGCAGCTTTGGGGCAGTGGCCTTCCTCGAGCAGTACTTC
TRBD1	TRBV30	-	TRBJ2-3	CAWSGTGERVSPQYF	TGTGCCTGGAGTGGGACAGGGGAGAGAGTATCCCCCCAGTATTTT
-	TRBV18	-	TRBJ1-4	CASSPVDVRDRLFF	TGTGCCAGCTCACCAGTGGACGTGCGGGATCGGCTGTTTTTT
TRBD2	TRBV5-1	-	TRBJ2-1	CASSLLGGGGQPNEQFF	TGCGCCAGCAGCTTGTTAGGAGGCGGGGGGCAACCCAATGAGCAGTTCTTC
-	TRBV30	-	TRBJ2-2	CAWRGQGSNTGELFF	TGTGCTTGGAGGGGGCAGGGTTCGAACACCGGGGAGCTGTTTTTT
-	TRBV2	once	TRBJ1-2	CASSVAEGYTNYGYTF	TGTGCCAGCAGTGTAGCGGAGGGTTATACTAACTATGGCTACACCTTC
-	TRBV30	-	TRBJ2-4	CAWRPEGAKNIQYF	TGTGCCTGGAGGCCGGAGGGCGCGAAGAACATTCAGTACTTC
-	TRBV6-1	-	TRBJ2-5	CASSEAVTGGQETQYF	TGTGCCAGCAGTGAAGCGGTAACCGGGGGCCAAGAGACCCAGTACTTC
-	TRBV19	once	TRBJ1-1	CASSTNRALKAFF	TGTGCCAGTAGTACAAACAGGGCGCTAAAAGCTTTCTTT
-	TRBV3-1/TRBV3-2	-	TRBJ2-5	CASSPSLQETQYF	TGTGCCAGCAGCCCTAGCCTCCAAGAGACCCAGTACTTC
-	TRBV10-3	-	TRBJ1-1	CAISEPPYSPFF	TGTGCCATCAGTGAGCCGCCCTATAGCCCTTTCTTT
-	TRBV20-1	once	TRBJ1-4	CSAFPSLF	TGCAGTGCTTTTCCCTCCCTTTTT
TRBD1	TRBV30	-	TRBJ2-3	CASTDRGPDTQYF	TGTGCTTCCACGGACAGGGGGCCAGATACGCAGTATTTT
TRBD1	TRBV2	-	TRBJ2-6	CASSEAGVRTGYLSGANVLTF	TGTGCCAGCAGTGAAGCTGGGGTTAGGACAGGGTACCTATCTGGGGCCAACGTCCTGACTTTC
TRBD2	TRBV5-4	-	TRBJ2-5	CASSLGLAGGKETQYF	TGTGCCAGCAGCTTGGGACTAGCGGGGGGAAAAGAGACCCAGTACTTC
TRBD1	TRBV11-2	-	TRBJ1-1	CASSPFKLTGGWSEAFF	TGTGCCAGCAGCCCCTTCAAACTCACAGGGGGTTGGAGTGAAGCTTTCTTT
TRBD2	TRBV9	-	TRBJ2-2	CASSFSSGPNTGELFF	TGTGCCAGCAGCTTCTCTAGCGGCCCGAACACCGGGGAGCTGTTTTTT
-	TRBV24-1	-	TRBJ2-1	CATSPAGAQGNEQFF	TGTGCCACCAGTCCCGCGGGGGCCCAAGGGAATGAGCAGTTCTTC
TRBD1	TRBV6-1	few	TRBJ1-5	CASSEGTGGPYSNQPQHF	TGTGCCAGCAGTGAAGGAACAGGGGGGCCGTATAGCAATCAGCCCCAGCATTTT